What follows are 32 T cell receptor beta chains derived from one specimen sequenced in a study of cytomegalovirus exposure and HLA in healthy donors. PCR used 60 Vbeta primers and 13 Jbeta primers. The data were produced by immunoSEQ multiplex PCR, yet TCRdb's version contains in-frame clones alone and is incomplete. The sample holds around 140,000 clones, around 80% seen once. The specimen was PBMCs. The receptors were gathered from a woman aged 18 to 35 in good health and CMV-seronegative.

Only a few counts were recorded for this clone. The CDR3 loop is CASSPRGSATNEKLFF. The CDR3 coding sequence is TGTGCCAGCAGCCCTCGGGGGTCCGCAACTAATGAAAAACTGTTTTTT. The V and J genes are TRBV9 and TRBJ1-4, with D tentatively TRBD1 (5 bases). Trimming cost V 4 bases and J 0 bases, with 13 bases left between them. Looked up from germline, CDR1 is SGDLS and CDR2 is YYNGEE. CDR3 size: 16 residues. Filled out from reference TRBV9 and TRBJ1-4, the complete variable domain reads DSGVTQTPKHLITATGQRVTLRCSPRSGDLSVYWYQQSLDQGLQFLIQYYNGEERAKGNILERFSAQQFPDLHSELNLSSLELGDSALYFCASSPRGSATNEKLFFGSGTQLSVL.

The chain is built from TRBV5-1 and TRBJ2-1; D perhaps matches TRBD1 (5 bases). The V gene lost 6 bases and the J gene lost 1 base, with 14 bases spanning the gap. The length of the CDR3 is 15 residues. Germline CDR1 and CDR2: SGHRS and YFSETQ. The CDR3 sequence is CASTPQGISYNEQFF. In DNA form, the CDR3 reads TGCGCCAGCACCCCGCAGGGTATATCCTACAATGAGCAGTTCTTC.

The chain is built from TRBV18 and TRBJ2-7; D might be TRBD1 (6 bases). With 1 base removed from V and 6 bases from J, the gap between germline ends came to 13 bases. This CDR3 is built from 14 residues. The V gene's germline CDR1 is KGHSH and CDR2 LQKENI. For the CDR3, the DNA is TGTGCCAGCTCACCACTGGACAGAGGCGGCGAGCAGTACTTC. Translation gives CASSPLDRGGEQYF. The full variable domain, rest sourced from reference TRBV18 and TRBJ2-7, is NAGVMQNPRHLVRRRGQEARLRCSPMKGHSHVYWYRQLPEEGLKFMVYLQKENIIDESGMPKERFSAEFPKEGPSILRIQQVVRGDSAAYFCASSPLDRGGEQYFGPGTRLTVT.

Here the CDR3 DNA reads TGTGCCAGCTCCGGGACAAGCGCGAGTCAGCCCCAGCATTTT. Encoded protein: CASSGTSASQPQHF. The rearrangement uses TRBV6-1 and TRBJ1-5; a weak D match, TRBD1 (6 bases). Germline CDR1 MNHNS, CDR2 SASEGT. V was clipped by 8 bases and J by 6 bases, with 17 bases between them. The CDR3 consists of 14 residues.

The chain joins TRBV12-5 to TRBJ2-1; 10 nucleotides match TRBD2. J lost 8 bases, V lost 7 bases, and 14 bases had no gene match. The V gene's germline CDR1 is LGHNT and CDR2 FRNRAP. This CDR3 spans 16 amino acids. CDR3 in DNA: TGTGCTAGTGCCCCGGGGGGGCTAGCGGGAGCCGATGAGCAGTTCTTC. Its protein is CASAPGGLAGADEQFF.

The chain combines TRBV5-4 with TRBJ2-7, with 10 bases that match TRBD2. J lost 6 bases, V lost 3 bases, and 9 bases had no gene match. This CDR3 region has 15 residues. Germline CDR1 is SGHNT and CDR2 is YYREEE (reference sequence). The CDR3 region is CASSSGFRTSGEQYF. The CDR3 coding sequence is TGTGCCAGCAGCTCCGGCTTCAGGACTAGCGGCGAGCAGTACTTC. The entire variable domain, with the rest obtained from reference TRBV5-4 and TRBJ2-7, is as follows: ETGVTQSPTHLIKTRGQQVTLRCSSQSGHNTVSWYQQALGQGPQFIFQYYREEENGRGNFPPRFSGLQFPNYSSELNVNALELDDSALYLCASSSGFRTSGEQYFGPGTRLTVT.

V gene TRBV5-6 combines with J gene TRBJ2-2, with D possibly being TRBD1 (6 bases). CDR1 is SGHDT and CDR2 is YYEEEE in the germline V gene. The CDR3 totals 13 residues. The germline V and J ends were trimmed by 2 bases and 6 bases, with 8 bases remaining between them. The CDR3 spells CASSFQGPGELFF. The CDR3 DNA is TGTGCCAGCAGCTTCCAGGGGCCCGGGGAGCTGTTTTTT.

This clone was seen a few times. Here the CDR3 reads CASSLWGRTDTEAFF. Written as DNA, the CDR3 is TGCGCCAGCAGCTTGTGGGGCAGAACTGACACTGAAGCTTTCTTT. The genes are TRBV5-1 and TRBJ1-1, with a weak D call TRBD1 (5 bases). Trimming removed 1 base at V and 3 bases at J, with 13 bases between. CDR1 is SGHRS and CDR2 is YFSETQ in the germline V gene. The CDR3 is 15 amino acids.

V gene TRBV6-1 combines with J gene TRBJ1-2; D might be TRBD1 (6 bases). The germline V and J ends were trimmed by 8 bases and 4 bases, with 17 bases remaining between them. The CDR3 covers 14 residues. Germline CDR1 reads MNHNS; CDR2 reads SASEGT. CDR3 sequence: CASEQFRGSYGYTF. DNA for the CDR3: TGTGCCAGCGAGCAATTCAGGGGAAGCTATGGCTACACCTTC.

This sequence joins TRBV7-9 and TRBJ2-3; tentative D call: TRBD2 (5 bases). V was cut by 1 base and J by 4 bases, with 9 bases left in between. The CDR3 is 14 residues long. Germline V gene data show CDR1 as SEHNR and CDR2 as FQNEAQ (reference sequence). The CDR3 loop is CASSLETTSDTQYF. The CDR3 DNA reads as TGTGCCAGCAGCTTAGAGACTACTTCAGATACGCAGTATTTT.

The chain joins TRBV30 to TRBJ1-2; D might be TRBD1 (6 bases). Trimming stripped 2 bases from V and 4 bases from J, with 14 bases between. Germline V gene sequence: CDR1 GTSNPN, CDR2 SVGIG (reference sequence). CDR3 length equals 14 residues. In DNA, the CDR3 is TGTGCCTGGAGTTGGTTCGGGGGGCCCTATGGCTACACCTTC. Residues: CAWSWFGGPYGYTF.

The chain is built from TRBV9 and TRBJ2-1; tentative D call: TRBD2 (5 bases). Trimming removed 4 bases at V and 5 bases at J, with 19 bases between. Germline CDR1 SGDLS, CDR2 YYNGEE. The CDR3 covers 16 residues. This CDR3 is CASSPEGLAFDNEQFF. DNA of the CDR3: TGTGCCAGCAGCCCCGAAGGGCTAGCTTTCGACAATGAGCAGTTCTTC.

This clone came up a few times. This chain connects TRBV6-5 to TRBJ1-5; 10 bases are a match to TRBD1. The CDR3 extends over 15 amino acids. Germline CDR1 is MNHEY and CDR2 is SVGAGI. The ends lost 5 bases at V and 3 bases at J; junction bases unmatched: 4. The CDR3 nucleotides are TGTGCCAGCAGTCAGGGGACAGGGGACAATCAGCCCCAGCATTTT. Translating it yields CASSQGTGDNQPQHF.

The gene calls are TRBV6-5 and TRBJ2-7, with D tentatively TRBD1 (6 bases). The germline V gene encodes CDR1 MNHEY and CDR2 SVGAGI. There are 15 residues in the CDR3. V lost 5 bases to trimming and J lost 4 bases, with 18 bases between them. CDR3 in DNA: TGTGCCAGCAGTCCGGAATCACAGGGCTTTTACGAGCAGTACTTC. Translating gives CASSPESQGFYEQYF.

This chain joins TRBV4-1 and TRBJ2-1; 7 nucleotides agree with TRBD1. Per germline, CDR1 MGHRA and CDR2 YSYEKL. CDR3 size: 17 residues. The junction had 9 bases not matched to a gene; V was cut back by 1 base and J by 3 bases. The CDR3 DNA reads TGCGCCAGCAGCCAAGTTACCGGACAGGCGTTCTACAATGAGCAGTTCTTC. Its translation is CASSQVTGQAFYNEQFF.

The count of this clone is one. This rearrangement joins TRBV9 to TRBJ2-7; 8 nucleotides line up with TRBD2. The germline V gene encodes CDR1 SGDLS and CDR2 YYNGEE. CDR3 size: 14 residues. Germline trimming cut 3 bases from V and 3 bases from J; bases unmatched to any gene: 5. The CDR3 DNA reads TGTGCCAGCAGCGGAGCGGGGGCAAACTACGAGCAGTACTTC. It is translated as CASSGAGANYEQYF.

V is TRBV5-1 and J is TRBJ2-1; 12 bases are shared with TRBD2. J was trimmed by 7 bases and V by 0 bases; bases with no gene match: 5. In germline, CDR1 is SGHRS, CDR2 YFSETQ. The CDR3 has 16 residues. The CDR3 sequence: CASSLGYTSGRNEQFF. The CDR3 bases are TGCGCCAGCAGCTTGGGTTACACTAGCGGGAGGAATGAGCAGTTCTTC.

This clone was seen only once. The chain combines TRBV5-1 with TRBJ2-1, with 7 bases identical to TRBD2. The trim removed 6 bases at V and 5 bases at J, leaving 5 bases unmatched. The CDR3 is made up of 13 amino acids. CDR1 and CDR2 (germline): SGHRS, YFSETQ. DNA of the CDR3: TGCGCCAGCACGTGGCTAGCGGACAATGAGCAGTTCTTC. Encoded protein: CASTWLADNEQFF.

The CDR3 loop reads CASSQSFRQETGEKLFF. In DNA form, the CDR3 reads TGCGCCAGCAGCCAAAGTTTTAGACAGGAGACAGGAGAAAAACTGTTTTTT. The chain links TRBV4-1 to TRBJ1-4; tentatively, D is TRBD1 (6 bases). Germline V gives CDR1 MGHRA, CDR2 YSYEKL. The CDR3 is 17 amino acids. Trimming left V 2 bases short and J 8 bases short, with 21 bases between.

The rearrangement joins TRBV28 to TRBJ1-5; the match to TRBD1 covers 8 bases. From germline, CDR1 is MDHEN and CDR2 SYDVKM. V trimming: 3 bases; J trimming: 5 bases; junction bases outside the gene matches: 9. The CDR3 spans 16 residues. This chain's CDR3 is CASSLPTPGGYQPQHF. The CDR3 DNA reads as TGTGCCAGCAGTTTGCCAACCCCAGGGGGCTATCAGCCCCAGCATTTT.

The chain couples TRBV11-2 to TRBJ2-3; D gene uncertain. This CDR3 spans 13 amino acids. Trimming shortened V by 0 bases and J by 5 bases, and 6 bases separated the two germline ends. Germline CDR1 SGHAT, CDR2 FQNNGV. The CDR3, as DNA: TGTGCCAGCAGCTTAGATAGTGAAGATACGCAGTATTTT. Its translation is CASSLDSEDTQYF.

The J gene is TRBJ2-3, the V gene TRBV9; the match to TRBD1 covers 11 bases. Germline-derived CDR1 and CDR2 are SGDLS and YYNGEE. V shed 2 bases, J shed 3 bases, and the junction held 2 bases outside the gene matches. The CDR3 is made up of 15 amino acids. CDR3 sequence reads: CASSVGTGGTDTQYF. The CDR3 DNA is TGTGCCAGCAGCGTTGGGACAGGGGGAACAGATACGCAGTATTTT.

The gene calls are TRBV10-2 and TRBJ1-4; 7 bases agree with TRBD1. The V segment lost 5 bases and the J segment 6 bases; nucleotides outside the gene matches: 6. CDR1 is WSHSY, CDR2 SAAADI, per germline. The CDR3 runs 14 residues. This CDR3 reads CASSLDRRDEKLFF. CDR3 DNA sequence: TGCGCCAGCAGTCTGGACAGGAGGGATGAAAAACTGTTTTTT.

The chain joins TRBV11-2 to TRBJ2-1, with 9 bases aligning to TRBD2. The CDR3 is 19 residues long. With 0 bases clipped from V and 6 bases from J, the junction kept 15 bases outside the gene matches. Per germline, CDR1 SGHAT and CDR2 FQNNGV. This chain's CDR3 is CASSLDWDLGTSLGNEQFF. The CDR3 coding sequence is TGTGCCAGCAGCTTAGATTGGGACCTTGGGACTAGCTTGGGCAATGAGCAGTTCTTC.

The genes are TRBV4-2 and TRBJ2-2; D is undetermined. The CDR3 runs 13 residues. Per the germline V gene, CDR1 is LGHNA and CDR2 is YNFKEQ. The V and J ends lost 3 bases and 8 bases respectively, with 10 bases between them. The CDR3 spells CASSQTARGELFF. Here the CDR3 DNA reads TGTGCCAGCAGCCAGACTGCTCGGGGGGAGCTGTTTTTT.

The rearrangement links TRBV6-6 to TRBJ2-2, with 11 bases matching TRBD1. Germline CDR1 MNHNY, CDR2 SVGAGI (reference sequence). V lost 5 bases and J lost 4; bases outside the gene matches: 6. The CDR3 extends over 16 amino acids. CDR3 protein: CASSVTGTGGTGELFF. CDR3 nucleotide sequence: TGTGCCAGCAGTGTGACGGGGACAGGGGGCACCGGGGAGCTGTTTTTT.

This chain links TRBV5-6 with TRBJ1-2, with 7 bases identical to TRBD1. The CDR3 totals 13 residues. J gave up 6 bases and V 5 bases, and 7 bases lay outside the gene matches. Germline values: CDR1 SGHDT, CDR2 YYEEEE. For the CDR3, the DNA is TGTGCCAGCAGAATTCACAGGGGCGATGGCTACACCTTC. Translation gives CASRIHRGDGYTF.

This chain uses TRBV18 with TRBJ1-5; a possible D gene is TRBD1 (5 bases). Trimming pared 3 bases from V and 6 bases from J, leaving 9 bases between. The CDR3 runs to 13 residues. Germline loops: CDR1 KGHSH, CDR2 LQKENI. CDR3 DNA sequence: TGTGCCAGCTCACCTCAGGGTAGTCAGCCCCAGCATTTT. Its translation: CASSPQGSQPQHF.

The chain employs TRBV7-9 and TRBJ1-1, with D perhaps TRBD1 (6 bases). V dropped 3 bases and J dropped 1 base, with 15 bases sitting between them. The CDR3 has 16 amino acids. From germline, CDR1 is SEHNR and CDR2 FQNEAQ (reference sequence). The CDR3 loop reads CASSFTGSVPNTEAFF. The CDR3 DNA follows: TGTGCCAGCAGCTTTACAGGGTCCGTCCCGAACACTGAAGCTTTCTTT.

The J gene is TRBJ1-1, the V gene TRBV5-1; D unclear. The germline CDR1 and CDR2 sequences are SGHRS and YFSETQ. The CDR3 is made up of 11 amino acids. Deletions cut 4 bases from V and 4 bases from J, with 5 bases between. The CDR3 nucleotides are TGCGCCAGCAGCCACGGCACTGAAGCTTTCTTT. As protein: CASSHGTEAFF.

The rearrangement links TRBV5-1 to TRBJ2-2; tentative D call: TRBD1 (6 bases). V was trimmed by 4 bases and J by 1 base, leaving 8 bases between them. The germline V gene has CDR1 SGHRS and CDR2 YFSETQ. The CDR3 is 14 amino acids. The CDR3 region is CASSPQGNTGELFF. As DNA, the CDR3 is TGCGCCAGCAGCCCACAGGGGAACACCGGGGAGCTGTTTTTT.

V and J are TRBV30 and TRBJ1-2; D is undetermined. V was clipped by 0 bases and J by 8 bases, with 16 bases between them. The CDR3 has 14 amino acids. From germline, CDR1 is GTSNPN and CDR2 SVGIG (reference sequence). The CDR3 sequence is CAWSVRMGVSGYTF. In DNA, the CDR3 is TGTGCCTGGAGTGTACGGATGGGCGTTTCGGGCTACACCTTC. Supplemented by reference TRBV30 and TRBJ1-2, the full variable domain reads SQTIHQWPATLVQPVGSPLSLECTVEGTSNPNLYWYRQAAGRGLQLLFYSVGIGQISSEVPQNLSASRPQDRQFILSSKKLLLSDSGFYLCAWSVRMGVSGYTFGSGTRLTVV.